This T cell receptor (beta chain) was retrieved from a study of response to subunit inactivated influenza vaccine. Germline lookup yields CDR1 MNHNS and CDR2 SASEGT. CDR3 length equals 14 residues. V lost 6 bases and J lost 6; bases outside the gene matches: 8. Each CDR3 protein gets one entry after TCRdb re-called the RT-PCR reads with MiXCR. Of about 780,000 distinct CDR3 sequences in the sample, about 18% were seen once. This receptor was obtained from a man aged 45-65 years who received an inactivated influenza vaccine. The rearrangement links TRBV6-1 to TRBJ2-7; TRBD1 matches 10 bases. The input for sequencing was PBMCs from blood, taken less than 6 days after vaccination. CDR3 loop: CASRHPGQGSEQYF. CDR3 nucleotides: TGTGCCAGCAGACACCCGGGACAGGGGTCCGAGCAGTACTTC.